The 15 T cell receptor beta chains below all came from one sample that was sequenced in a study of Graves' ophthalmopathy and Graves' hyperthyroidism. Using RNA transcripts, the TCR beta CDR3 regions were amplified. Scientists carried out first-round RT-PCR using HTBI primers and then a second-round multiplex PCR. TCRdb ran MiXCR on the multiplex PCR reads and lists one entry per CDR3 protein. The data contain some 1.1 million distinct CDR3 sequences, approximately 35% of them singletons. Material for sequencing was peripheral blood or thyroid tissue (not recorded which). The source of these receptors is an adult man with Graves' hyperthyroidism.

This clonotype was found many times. The CDR3 sequence: CATRLAENTEAFF. CDR3 in DNA: TGTGCCACACGGCTGGCTGAGAACACTGAAGCTTTCTTT. The V gene is TRBV6-5, the J gene TRBJ1-1, with D hard to call. This CDR3 contains 13 residues. V was clipped by 10 bases and J by 1 base, with 13 bases between them. Germline CDR1 reads MNHEY; CDR2 reads SVGAGI.

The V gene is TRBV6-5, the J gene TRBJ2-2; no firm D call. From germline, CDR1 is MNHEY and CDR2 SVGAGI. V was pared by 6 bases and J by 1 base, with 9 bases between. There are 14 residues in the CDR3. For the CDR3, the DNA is TGTGCCAGCAGACTGGGCCAGAACACCGGGGAGCTGTTTTTT. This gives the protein CASRLGQNTGELFF.

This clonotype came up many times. The CDR3 DNA reads TGCGCCAGCAGTGAGACCCCCGTTGCAGGTAGGGCCTACGAGCAGTACTTC. Translation: CASSETPVAGRAYEQYF. This sequence joins TRBV10-1 and TRBJ2-7; D ambiguous. The CDR3 sequence is 17 residues long. Trimming removed 2 bases at V and 2 bases at J, with 19 bases between. Germline V lookup: CDR1 WNHNN, CDR2 SYGVQD (reference sequence).

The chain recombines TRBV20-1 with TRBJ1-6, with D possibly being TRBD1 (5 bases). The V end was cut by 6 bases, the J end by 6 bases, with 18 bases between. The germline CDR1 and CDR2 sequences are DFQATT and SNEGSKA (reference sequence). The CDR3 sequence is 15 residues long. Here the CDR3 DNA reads TGCAGTGCCAGCCGGGGCAGGGCTTTTAATTCACCCCTCCACTTT. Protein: CSASRGRAFNSPLHF.

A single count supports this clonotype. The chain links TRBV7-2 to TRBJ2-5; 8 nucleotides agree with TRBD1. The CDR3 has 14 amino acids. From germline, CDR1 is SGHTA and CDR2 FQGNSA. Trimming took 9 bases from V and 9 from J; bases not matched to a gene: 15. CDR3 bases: TGTGCCAGTAAAGGGACAGGAGGGAATCAGCCCCAGTACTTC. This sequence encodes CASKGTGGNQPQYF.

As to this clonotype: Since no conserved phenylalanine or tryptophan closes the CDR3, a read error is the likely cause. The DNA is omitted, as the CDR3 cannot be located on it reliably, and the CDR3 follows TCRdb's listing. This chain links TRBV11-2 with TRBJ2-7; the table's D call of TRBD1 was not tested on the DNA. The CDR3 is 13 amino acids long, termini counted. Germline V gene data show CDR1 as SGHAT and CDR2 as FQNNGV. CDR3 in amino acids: CASSLAGGDSYSS.

CDR3 in DNA: TGTGCCAGCAGTGCGTACAGGGGGGCCGAGCAGTACTTC. It yields the protein CASSAYRGAEQYF. The chain carries TRBV12-3 or TRBV12-4 and TRBJ2-7, with 8 bases matching TRBD1. V lost 5 bases to trimming and J lost 6 bases; unmatched junction nucleotides: 6. The CDR3 contains 13 residues.

CDR3 residues: CASSFSSGIYEQYF. The CDR3 DNA sequence: TGTGCCAGCAGTTTTTCTAGCGGGATTTACGAGCAGTACTTC. The chain couples TRBV12-3 or TRBV12-4 to TRBJ2-7, with 9 nucleotides matching TRBD2. Germline trimming cut 3 bases from V and 4 bases from J; bases unmatched to any gene: 4. The length of the CDR3 is 14 residues.

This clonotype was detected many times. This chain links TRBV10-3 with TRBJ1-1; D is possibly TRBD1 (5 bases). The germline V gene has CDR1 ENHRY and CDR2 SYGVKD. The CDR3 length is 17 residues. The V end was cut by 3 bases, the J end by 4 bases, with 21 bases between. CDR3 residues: CAISEPKGALWGTEAFF. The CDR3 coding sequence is TGTGCCATCAGTGAACCGAAAGGGGCCCTATGGGGCACTGAAGCTTTCTTT.

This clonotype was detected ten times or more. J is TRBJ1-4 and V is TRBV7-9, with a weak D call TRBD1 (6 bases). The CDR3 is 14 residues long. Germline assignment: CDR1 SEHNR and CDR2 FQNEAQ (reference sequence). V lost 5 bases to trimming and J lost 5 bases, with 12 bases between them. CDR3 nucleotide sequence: TGTGCCAGCAGCCCGGGGGGCGTAAATGAAAAACTGTTTTTT. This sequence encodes CASSPGGVNEKLFF.

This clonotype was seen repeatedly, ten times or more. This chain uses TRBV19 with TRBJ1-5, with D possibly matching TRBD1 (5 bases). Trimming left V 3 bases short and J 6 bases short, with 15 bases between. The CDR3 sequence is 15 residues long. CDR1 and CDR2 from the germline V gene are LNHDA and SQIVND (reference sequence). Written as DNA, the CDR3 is TGTGCCAGTAGTATCTTCGACAACGGGGGTCAGCCCCAGCATTTT. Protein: CASSIFDNGGQPQHF.

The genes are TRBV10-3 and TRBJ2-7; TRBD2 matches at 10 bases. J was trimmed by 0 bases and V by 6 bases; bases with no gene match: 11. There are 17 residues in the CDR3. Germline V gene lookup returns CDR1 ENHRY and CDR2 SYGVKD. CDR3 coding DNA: TGTGCCATCAGCCTCGTAGCTAGCGGGAGTGTCTCCTACGAGCAGTACTTC. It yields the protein CAISLVASGSVSYEQYF.

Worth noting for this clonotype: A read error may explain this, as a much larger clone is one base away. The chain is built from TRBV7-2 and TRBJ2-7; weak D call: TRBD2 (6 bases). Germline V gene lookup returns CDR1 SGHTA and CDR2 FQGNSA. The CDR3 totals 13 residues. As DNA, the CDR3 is TGCGCCAGCAGCCAGACCCTGGACTACGAGCTGTACTTC. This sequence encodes CASSQTLDYELYF.

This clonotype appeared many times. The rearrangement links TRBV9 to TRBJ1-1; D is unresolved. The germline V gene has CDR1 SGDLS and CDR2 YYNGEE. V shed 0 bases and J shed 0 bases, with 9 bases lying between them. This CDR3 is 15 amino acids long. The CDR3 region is CASSVEVGMNTEAFF. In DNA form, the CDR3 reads TGTGCCAGCAGCGTAGAGGTGGGAATGAACACTGAAGCTTTCTTT.

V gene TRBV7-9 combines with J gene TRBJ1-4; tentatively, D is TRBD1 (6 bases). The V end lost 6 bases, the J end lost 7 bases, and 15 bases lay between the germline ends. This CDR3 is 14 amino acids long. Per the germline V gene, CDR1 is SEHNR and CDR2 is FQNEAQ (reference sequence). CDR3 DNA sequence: TGTGCCAGCAGTTTATATGGGGGCGGTGAAAAACTGTTTTTT. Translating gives CASSLYGGGEKLFF.